The clone carrying this TCR beta chain was counted between two and nine times. The data were obtained in a study of blood T cells in healthy people across ages. Study as a whole: Using template switching, researchers captured about one barcoded beta molecule for each two T cells.

With a J-beta primer mix and a sample-barcoded 5' primer, a second PCR ran about 7 to 11 cycles. In TCRdb, the 5' RACE reads were re-called with MiXCR into one record per CDR3 protein. The top ten clones hold over 6.5% of a sample with over a million distinct CDR3 sequences, roughly 60% of them seen once. Germline V lookup: CDR1 DFQATT, CDR2 SNEGSKA (reference sequence). V lost 3 bases to trimming and J lost 5 bases, with 10 bases between them. This CDR3 is built from 12 residues. Sequenced sample: blood. The chain combines TRBV20-1 with TRBJ1-2; D might be TRBD1 (5 bases). This receptor was taken from a man younger than 35 in good health. The chain's CDR3 is CSASVRGYGYTF. Here the CDR3 DNA reads TGCAGTGCTAGTGTTCGGGGGTATGGCTACACCTTC.